These 27 T cell receptor beta chains share one sample of origin, sequenced in a study of CD8 T cells in Susac syndrome. Random hexamers were used to reverse transcribe roughly 0.45 to 1 ug of RNA. TCRdb analysed the immunoSEQ multiplex PCR reads with MiXCR anew, one entry per CDR3 protein. The sample consists of just over 150,000 distinct CDR3 sequences, approximately 94% of them appearing once. Sample: CD8+ T cells from PBMCs. The source of these receptors is a human donor with multiple sclerosis.

The chain links TRBV4-2 to TRBJ2-7, with 13 positions matching TRBD2. The length of the CDR3 is 18 residues. CDR1 LGHNA and CDR2 YNFKEQ come from the germline V gene. J was trimmed by 1 base and V by 2 bases; bases with no gene match: 8. The CDR3 loop reads CASSQIGLAGAFSYEQYF. The DNA of the CDR3 is TGTGCCAGCAGCCAAATCGGACTAGCGGGGGCCTTTTCCTACGAGCAGTACTTC.

The chain joins TRBV13 to TRBJ1-2, with 8 bases matching TRBD1. Germline CDR1 is PRHDT and CDR2 is FYEKMQ (reference sequence). The J segment lost 6 bases and the V segment lost 4 bases, leaving 16 bases of the junction unmatched. There are 17 residues in the CDR3. The CDR3 spells CASSSKDRESPLDGYTF. CDR3 nucleotides: TGTGCCAGCAGCTCGAAGGACAGGGAGAGTCCCTTGGATGGCTACACCTTC.

The rearrangement uses TRBV30 and TRBJ2-7; a weak D match, TRBD2 (6 bases). This CDR3 is 13 amino acids long. Trimming removed 5 bases at V and 4 bases at J, with 15 bases between. Germline assignment: CDR1 GTSNPN and CDR2 SVGIG (reference sequence). The CDR3 coding sequence is TGTGCCTGGGATACGGGACGGGGGTACGAGCAGTACTTC. Residues: CAWDTGRGYEQYF.

This chain joins TRBV19 and TRBJ2-7, with 8 bases fitting TRBD2. This CDR3 is built from 14 residues. With V trimmed by 5 bases and J by 1 base, 4 bases remained unmatched. Germline CDR1 reads LNHDA; CDR2 reads SQIVND (reference sequence). CDR3 sequence (DNA): TGTGCCAGTAGTTCCACGGGGGGGTCCTACGAGCAGTACTTC. Encoded protein: CASSSTGGSYEQYF.

This chain links TRBV4-3 with TRBJ2-7; tentative D call: TRBD2 (5 bases). Germline assignment: CDR1 LGHNA and CDR2 YSLEER. The V and J ends lost 0 bases and 2 bases respectively, with 11 bases between them. This CDR3 contains 15 residues. The CDR3 loop is CASSQDPGNTYEQYF. CDR3 nucleotide sequence: TGCGCCAGCAGCCAAGATCCGGGGAATACCTACGAGCAGTACTTC.

The V gene is TRBV5-1, the J gene TRBJ2-3, with D tentatively TRBD2 (6 bases). Between the trimmed V and J ends, which lost 0 bases and 2 bases, there was a span of 10 bases. CDR1 and CDR2 from the germline V gene are SGHRS and YFSETQ. The CDR3 sequence is 15 residues long. CDR3 protein: CASSLGGGDTDTQYF. In DNA form, the CDR3 reads TGCGCCAGCAGCTTGGGTGGCGGGGACACAGATACGCAGTATTTT.

A single count supports this clonotype. This chain connects TRBV7-9 to TRBJ2-7; TRBD2 agrees at 7 bases. Trimming at V came to 6 bases and at J to 7 bases, leaving 9 bases not matched to a gene. Per germline, CDR1 SEHNR and CDR2 FQNEAQ (reference sequence). The CDR3 totals 13 residues. In DNA, the CDR3 is TGTGCCAGCAGGAGCGGGTCAGCGGGGGAGCAGTACTTC. This encodes CASRSGSAGEQYF.

The CDR3 loop reads CASSQDWNFPPSYEQYF. The CDR3 nucleotides read TGCGCCAGCAGCCAAGATTGGAACTTTCCACCTTCCTACGAGCAGTACTTC. The chain is built from TRBV4-1 and TRBJ2-7; D is unresolved. V dropped 0 bases and J dropped 1 base, with 16 bases sitting between them. The CDR3 covers 17 residues. Germline V gives CDR1 MGHRA, CDR2 YSYEKL.

This clonotype is a singleton in its sample. V and J are TRBV28 and TRBJ2-2; TRBD2 is a possible D gene (6 bases). Germline V gene data show CDR1 as MDHEN and CDR2 as SYDVKM. The CDR3 covers 14 residues. Trimming took 10 bases from V and 3 from J, leaving 15 bases between them. The CDR3 DNA sequence: TGTGCCACCAAGGGAACGGGGGACACCGGGGAGCTGTTTTTT. Its translation is CATKGTGDTGELFF.

In DNA, the CDR3 is TGCGCCAGCAGCCTTCAGGGTCAAACTGAAGCTTTCTTT. As protein: CASSLQGQTEAFF. This chain uses TRBV4-1 with TRBJ1-1, with D perhaps TRBD1 (5 bases). Deletions cut 4 bases from V and 5 bases from J, with 11 bases between. Germline V gives CDR1 MGHRA, CDR2 YSYEKL. CDR3 size: 13 residues.

This chain uses TRBV15 with TRBJ2-1; TRBD1 matches 8 bases. This CDR3 region has 16 residues. The J segment lost 8 bases and the V segment lost 0 bases, leaving 9 bases of the junction unmatched. Germline CDR1 is LNHNV and CDR2 is YYDKDF (reference sequence). The CDR3 bases are TGTGCCACCAGCAGAGATCATCAGGGGGCGGTTGATGAGCAGTTCTTC. Residues: CATSRDHQGAVDEQFF.

The V gene is TRBV18, the J gene TRBJ2-7; D gene ambiguous. Germline CDR1 reads KGHSH; CDR2 reads LQKENI. CDR3 length equals 15 residues. Trimming took off 3 bases at V and 4 bases at J, with 16 bases between the two ends. CDR3 loop: CASSPLTGSGYEQYF. DNA of the CDR3: TGTGCCAGCTCACCCCTTACGGGCTCCGGGTACGAGCAGTACTTC.

The chain uses TRBV12-3 or TRBV12-4 and TRBJ2-3; 7 bases are a match to TRBD2. The length of the CDR3 is 14 residues. V was clipped by 3 bases and J by 3 bases; unmatched bases: 3. CDR3 region: CASSFSAGTDTQYF. For the CDR3, the DNA is TGTGCCAGCAGTTTCTCAGCGGGGACAGATACGCAGTATTTT.

V usage is TRBV9 and J usage is TRBJ2-2; D is possibly TRBD1 (5 bases). The ends were cut back, 0 bases at V and 6 bases at J, with 12 bases in the middle. The germline CDR1 and CDR2 sequences are SGDLS and YYNGEE. The CDR3 totals 15 residues. CDR3: CASSVGRVQAGELFF. In nucleotides, the CDR3 is TGTGCCAGCAGCGTAGGCAGGGTTCAGGCCGGGGAGCTGTTTTTT.

This chain uses TRBV18 with TRBJ1-2, with a weak D call TRBD1 (6 bases). Trimming pared 6 bases from V and 8 bases from J, leaving 22 bases between. CDR1 is KGHSH, CDR2 LQKENI, per germline. The CDR3 runs 15 residues. This CDR3 is CASSLRRDTRSGYTF. Here the CDR3 DNA reads TGTGCCAGCTCGTTACGGAGGGACACAAGATCCGGCTACACCTTC.

Only one count was recorded for this clonotype. The chain has TRBV6-2 or TRBV6-3 and TRBJ1-1, with 7 bases lining up with TRBD1. Germline CDR1 and CDR2: MNHEY and SVGEGT. The junction had 3 bases not matched to a gene; V was cut back by 6 bases and J by 5 bases. The CDR3 totals 12 residues. CDR3 loop: CASRPQGTEAFF. In DNA, the CDR3 is TGTGCCAGCAGGCCACAGGGGACTGAAGCTTTCTTT.

The chain carries TRBV5-1 and TRBJ1-1; perhaps TRBD1 as D (6 bases). With 0 bases removed from V and 0 bases from J, the gap between germline ends came to 9 bases. The CDR3 has 15 amino acids. Germline loops: CDR1 SGHRS, CDR2 YFSETQ. The CDR3 coding sequence is TGCGCCAGCAGCTTGGTACAGGGAATGAACACTGAAGCTTTCTTT. Its translation is CASSLVQGMNTEAFF.

The chain employs TRBV30 and TRBJ1-5, with a weak D call TRBD1 (6 bases). The CDR3 is made up of 12 amino acids. The ends were cut back, 0 bases at V and 8 bases at J, with 8 bases in the middle. CDR1 and CDR2 (germline): GTSNPN, SVGIG (reference sequence). The CDR3 loop reads CAWSVYREPQHF. The CDR3 region has the DNA TGTGCCTGGAGTGTATACAGGGAGCCCCAGCATTTT.

The rearrangement uses TRBV3-1 and TRBJ2-1; D not resolved. The germline V gene encodes CDR1 LGHDT and CDR2 YNNKEL (reference sequence). V was trimmed by 0 bases and J by 0 bases, leaving 18 bases between them. The CDR3 loop spans 19 amino acids. CDR3 loop: CASSQDPRQRESSYNEQFF. CDR3 in DNA: TGTGCCAGCAGCCAAGACCCCCGCCAAAGAGAAAGCTCCTACAATGAGCAGTTCTTC.

V and J are TRBV3-1 and TRBJ2-5, with D perhaps TRBD2 (6 bases). The CDR3 contains 15 residues. The germline gives CDR1 LGHDT, CDR2 YNNKEL (reference sequence). V gave up 0 bases and J gave up 2 bases, with 10 bases separating them. In DNA form, the CDR3 reads TGTGCCAGCAGCCAAGAGGGAGGAAGTCAAGAGACCCAGTACTTC. Translated, it gives CASSQEGGSQETQYF.

The chain joins TRBV19 to TRBJ1-1, with 7 positions matching TRBD1. Germline V gene sequence: CDR1 LNHDA, CDR2 SQIVND (reference sequence). J gave up 0 bases and V 3 bases, and 4 bases lay outside the gene matches. The CDR3 consists of 15 residues. CDR3 in amino acids: CASSMRTGMNTEAFF. CDR3 bases: TGTGCCAGTAGTATGCGGACAGGAATGAACACTGAAGCTTTCTTT.

The rearrangement joins TRBV6-2 or TRBV6-3 to TRBJ1-2; D gene uncertain. CDR1 is MNHEY, CDR2 SVGEGT, per germline. V shed 7 bases and J shed 3 bases, with 6 bases lying between them. The CDR3 is 11 amino acids. CDR3 sequence reads: CASTSDYGYTF. For the CDR3, the DNA is TGTGCCAGCACATCAGACTATGGCTACACCTTC.

J is TRBJ2-7 and V is TRBV27; tentatively, D is TRBD2 (7 bases). The CDR3 length is 13 residues. Trimming left V 0 bases short and J 8 bases short, with 11 bases between. CDR1 MNHEY and CDR2 SMNVEV come from the germline V gene (reference sequence). As DNA, the CDR3 is TGTGCCAGCAGTTTATCGAGGGGGGGAAAGCAGTACTTC. This codes for CASSLSRGGKQYF.

This clonotype has a handful of counts. The chain's CDR3 is CASSLGLAGTDTQYF. The CDR3 coding sequence is TGTGCCAGCAGTCTGGGGCTAGCGGGCACAGATACGCAGTATTTT. The genes are TRBV28 and TRBJ2-3; TRBD2 matches at 7 bases. The length of the CDR3 is 15 residues. Germline CDR1 MDHEN, CDR2 SYDVKM. The junction had 6 bases not matched to a gene; V was cut back by 5 bases and J by 1 base.

J is TRBJ2-7 and V is TRBV5-6; possible D gene TRBD1, 5 bases. This CDR3 comprises 14 residues. Germline values: CDR1 SGHDT, CDR2 YYEEEE. The ends were cut back, 1 base at V and 3 bases at J, with 11 bases in the middle. CDR3 coding DNA: TGTGCCAGCAGCTTGAAAGGGGCCATCTACGAGCAGTACTTC. Protein: CASSLKGAIYEQYF.

This clonotype was seen a few times. The chain recombines TRBV27 with TRBJ1-5; D remains unclear. Germline lookup yields CDR1 MNHEY and CDR2 SMNVEV (reference sequence). The CDR3 consists of 13 residues. With 5 bases removed from V and 3 bases from J, the gap between germline ends came to 8 bases. The DNA of the CDR3 is TGTGCCAGCAGTCCCGGGATCAATCAGCCCCAGCATTTT. It is translated as CASSPGINQPQHF.

V and J are TRBV6-2 or TRBV6-3 and TRBJ1-3, with D unresolved. The germline V gene has CDR1 MNHEY and CDR2 SVGEGT. The CDR3 is 15 amino acids. Trimming took off 6 bases at V and 4 bases at J, with 16 bases between the two ends. CDR3 sequence: CASRRLTKGGNTIYF. The CDR3 DNA reads as TGTGCCAGCAGAAGACTCACCAAAGGAGGAAACACCATATATTTT.